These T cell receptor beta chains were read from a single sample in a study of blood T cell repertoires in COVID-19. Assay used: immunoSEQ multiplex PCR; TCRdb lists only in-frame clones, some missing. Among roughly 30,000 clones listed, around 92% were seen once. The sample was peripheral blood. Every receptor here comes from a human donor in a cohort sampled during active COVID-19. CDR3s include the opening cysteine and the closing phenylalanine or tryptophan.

CASSYHGDNPTDTQYF | TRBJ2-3 | TRBV6-2/TRBV6-3
CASSQAGGGVNNQPQHF | TRBJ1-5 | TRBV4-1
CASSYGEGDTQYF | TRBJ2-3 | TRBV6-4
CASSLPGLAGGREQYF | TRBJ2-7 | TRBV7-2
CASSPQRHETQYF | TRBJ2-5 | TRBV19
CASSAPGGAPPHNEQFF | TRBJ2-1 | TRBV2
CASSLGGGGTDTQYF | TRBJ2-3 | TRBV7-2
CASSLRLAGGPGQETQYF | TRBJ2-5 | TRBV19
CATMTSGPFYNEQFF | TRBJ2-1 | TRBV10-3
CASSATSGGLGDTQYF | TRBJ2-3 | TRBV9
CASSEGTGSYEQYF | TRBJ2-7 | TRBV5-1
CAWSMAMTTGGYTF | TRBJ1-2 | TRBV30
CASSTGSYNEQFF | TRBJ2-1 | TRBV4-1
CASSRLYQGENNEQFF | TRBJ2-1 | TRBV5-4
CASSQDRQVRYGYTF | TRBJ1-2 | TRBV4-1
CASSLGGTGELFF | TRBJ2-2 | TRBV2
CASSPGTYDEKLFF | TRBJ1-4 | TRBV4-2
CASSPPGFGTDTQYF | TRBJ2-3 | TRBV6-2/TRBV6-3
CASSRGQGLGNTIYF | TRBJ1-3 | TRBV11-3
CASSQEFSRDTVSYEQYF | TRBJ2-7 | TRBV4-2
CASSRGGARETQYF | TRBJ2-5 | TRBV5-5
CASSPKLYSPLHF | TRBJ1-6 | TRBV14
CASSPGTAPSANEQFF | TRBJ2-1 | TRBV5-4
CASSTTGDGYQPQHF | TRBJ1-5 | TRBV19
CATSMRTGAAEAFF | TRBJ1-1 | TRBV15
CASSYGAVNEQYF | TRBJ2-7 | TRBV6-5
CASREGQSTDTQYF | TRBJ2-3 | TRBV5-1
CARGTGDTDTQYF | TRBJ2-3 | TRBV7-9
CASSRVGLAMEGTQYF | TRBJ2-5 | TRBV18
CASSTGTGLNNEQFF | TRBJ2-1 | TRBV19
CASNPSWRGPNTEAFF | TRBJ1-1 | TRBV27
CASSQELAGGYGYTF | TRBJ1-2 | TRBV3-1/TRBV3-2
CASSRFGTEGGKLFF | TRBJ1-4 | TRBV6-5
CAWRPAGPLTLYF | TRBJ2-3 | TRBV30
CASSVKNTGELFF | TRBJ2-2 | TRBV2
CASSPGGQGNYEQYF | TRBJ2-7 | TRBV18
CASSTGLYNEQFF | TRBJ2-1 | TRBV5-1
CASSHGGADEQYF | TRBJ2-7 | TRBV3-1/TRBV3-2
CASRGSGVNTEAFF | TRBJ1-1 | TRBV6-5
CASSYGRTSSYEQYF | TRBJ2-7 | TRBV6-6
CASSQETAGGDTQYF | TRBJ2-3 | TRBV4-1
CASSTDRGGELFF | TRBJ2-2 | TRBV19
CASSISNSNQPQHF | TRBJ1-5 | TRBV19
CASSEEGQGEFLQLSKNIQYF | TRBJ2-4 | TRBV2
CASLPLAQETQYF | TRBJ2-5 | TRBV7-9
CASSQAARGNTGELFF | TRBJ2-2 | TRBV4-2
CASSLDDRSSYEQYF | TRBJ2-7 | TRBV5-8
CASSLVSNLPYEQYF | TRBJ2-7 | TRBV3-1/TRBV3-2
CASSAFLGYGYTF | TRBJ1-2 | TRBV2
CASSIQSTGKYGYTF | TRBJ1-2 | TRBV19
CASSQEGQGPHGYTF | TRBJ1-2 | TRBV4-3
CATTPSGNTIYF | TRBJ1-3 | TRBV24-1
CSVSTGGAGQPQHF | TRBJ1-5 | TRBV29-1
CASSESRGSLYGYTF | TRBJ1-2 | TRBV2
CASSSGLAKNTGELFF | TRBJ2-2 | TRBV6-5
CASSLAWTGGGNEQFF | TRBJ2-1 | TRBV7-8